A selection of T cell receptor beta chains follows, all from one sample in a study of blood T cell repertoires in COVID-19. TCRdb's copy holds only in-frame clones and misses some; the assay was immunoSEQ multiplex PCR. The sample shows 110,000 or so clones, around 81% of them seen only once. Sequenced: peripheral blood. These receptors originate from a woman in her 70s with acute or convalescent COVID-19. The CDR3 runs from the conserved cysteine through the conserved F or W. Each record gives: D gene, J gene, V gene, CDR3 protein. A D gene is named only where the DNA matches it firmly.

d_call: TRBD1
j_call: TRBJ1-4
v_call: TRBV6-6
cdr3_aa: CASSPRQGNEKLFF

d_call: TRBD1
j_call: TRBJ2-1
v_call: TRBV30
cdr3_aa: CAWSDTGDRYNYNEQFF

d_call: TRBD1
j_call: TRBJ1-1
v_call: TRBV14
cdr3_aa: CASSQRTGRNTEAFF

d_call: -
j_call: TRBJ2-1
v_call: TRBV6-1
cdr3_aa: CASSEFGRGPYNEQFF

d_call: -
j_call: TRBJ1-5
v_call: TRBV6-2/TRBV6-3
cdr3_aa: CASSYPGTILDSNQPQHF

d_call: TRBD2
j_call: TRBJ2-1
v_call: TRBV2
cdr3_aa: CASSEQIGLANEQFF

d_call: -
j_call: TRBJ1-1
v_call: TRBV5-6
cdr3_aa: CATITTPGNTEAFF

d_call: -
j_call: TRBJ1-4
v_call: TRBV11-2
cdr3_aa: CASSLAGATNEKLFF

d_call: -
j_call: TRBJ1-1
v_call: TRBV3-1/TRBV3-2
cdr3_aa: CASSRADRADTEAFF

d_call: -
j_call: TRBJ2-1
v_call: TRBV2
cdr3_aa: CASTEEVSSYNEQFF

d_call: TRBD2
j_call: TRBJ2-1
v_call: TRBV5-1
cdr3_aa: CASSFSGGRENEQFF